This TCR beta chain was sequenced during a study of OX40 agonist ivuxolimab in advanced cancers. Overall study: Checkpoint inhibitors had been given previously to roughly 36% of patients.

Profiled with immunoSEQ multiplex PCR; TCRdb holds only in-frame clones, not every one. Here the sample spans over 55,000 clones, about 84% being singletons. Germline CDR1 KGHSH, CDR2 LQKENI. The V end was cut by 6 bases, the J end by 0 bases, with 11 bases between. This CDR3 spans 15 amino acids. The material sequenced was CD4+ or CD8+ T cells sorted from blood, taken in a trial of the OX40 agonist ivuxolimab. This sequence originates from an adult with an advanced solid tumor such as melanoma, head and neck, liver or kidney cancer. The chain couples TRBV18 to TRBJ2-2; D is perhaps TRBD1 (6 bases). The DNA for the CDR3 is TGTGCCAGCTCCCCCGGGACACCGAACACCGGGGAGCTGTTTTTT. It codes for CASSPGTPNTGELFF.